This paragraph covers one T cell receptor (beta chain) sequence. Its antigen is currently unknown. The data belong to a study of cytomegalovirus exposure and HLA in healthy donors. Study-level points and caveats: Associated with cytomegalovirus, according to the listing, were 150 to 200 TCR beta chains. In vitro confirmation showed three CMV-associated chains to be CMV antigen specific. Later analysis indicated greater clonal expansion among HLA-associated TCR beta chains than among equally common other chains. Later analysis identified several of the most significant clusters that appeared linked to common viral pathogens.

PCR employed 60 Vbeta and 13 Jbeta primers. The table came from immunoSEQ multiplex PCR; TCRdb's copy has only in-frame clones and leaves some out. The sample has about 130,000 clones; about 10% are singletons. The germline V gene encodes CDR1 LGHNT and CDR2 FRNRAP. Deletions cut 1 base from V and 5 bases from J, with 5 bases between. The length of the CDR3 is 13 residues. Source material: PBMCs. The chain combines TRBV12-5 with TRBJ1-4; D is unclear. The origin of this receptor is a woman under 30 in good health and CMV-seropositive. Here the CDR3 reads CASGLAPNEKLFF. The CDR3 DNA is TGTGCTAGTGGTTTGGCCCCGAATGAAAAACTGTTTTTT.